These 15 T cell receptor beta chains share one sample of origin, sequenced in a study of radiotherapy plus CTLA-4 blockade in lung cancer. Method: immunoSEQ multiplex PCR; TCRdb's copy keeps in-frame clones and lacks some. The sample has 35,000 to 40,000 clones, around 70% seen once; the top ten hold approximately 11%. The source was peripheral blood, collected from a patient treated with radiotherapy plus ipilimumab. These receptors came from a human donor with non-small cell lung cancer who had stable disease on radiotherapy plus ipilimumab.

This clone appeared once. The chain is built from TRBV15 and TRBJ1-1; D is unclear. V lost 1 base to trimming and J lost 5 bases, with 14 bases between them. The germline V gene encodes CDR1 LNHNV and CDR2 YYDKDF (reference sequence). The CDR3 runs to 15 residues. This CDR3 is CATSRVRSSGTEAFF. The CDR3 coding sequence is TGTGCCACCAGCAGAGTCAGGTCCTCGGGGACTGAAGCTTTCTTT. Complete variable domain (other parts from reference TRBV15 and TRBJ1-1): DAMVIQNPRYQVTQFGKPVTLSCSQTLNHNVMYWYQQKSSQAPKLLFHYYDKDFNNEADTPDNFQSRRPNTSFCFLDIRSPGLGDTAMYLCATSRVRSSGTEAFFGQGTRLTVV.

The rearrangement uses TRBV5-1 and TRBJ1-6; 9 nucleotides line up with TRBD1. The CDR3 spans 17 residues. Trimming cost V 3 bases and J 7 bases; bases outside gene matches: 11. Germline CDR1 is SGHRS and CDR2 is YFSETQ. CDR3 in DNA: TGCGCCAGCAGCTCTTCCGGGACAGGGAGACCGAATTCACCCCTCCACTTT. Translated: CASSSSGTGRPNSPLHF.

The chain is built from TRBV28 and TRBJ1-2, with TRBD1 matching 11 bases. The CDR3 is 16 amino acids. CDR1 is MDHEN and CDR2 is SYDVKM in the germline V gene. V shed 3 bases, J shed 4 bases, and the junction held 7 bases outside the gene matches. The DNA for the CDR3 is TGTGCCAGCAGTTTTCTGCGGACAGGGGGCGGCTATGGCTACACCTTC. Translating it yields CASSFLRTGGGYGYTF.

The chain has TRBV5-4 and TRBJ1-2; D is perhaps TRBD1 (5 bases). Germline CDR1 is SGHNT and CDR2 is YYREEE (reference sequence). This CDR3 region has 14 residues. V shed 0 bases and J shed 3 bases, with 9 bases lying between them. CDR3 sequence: CASSLGGRDYGYTF. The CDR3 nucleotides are TGTGCCAGCAGCTTGGGGGGGAGGGACTATGGCTACACCTTC.

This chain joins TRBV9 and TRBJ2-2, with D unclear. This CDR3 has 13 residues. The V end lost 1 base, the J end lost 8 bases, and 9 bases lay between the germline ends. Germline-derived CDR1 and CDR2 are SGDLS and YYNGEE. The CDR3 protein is CASSVFVTGELFF. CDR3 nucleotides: TGTGCCAGCAGCGTATTTGTTACAGGGGAGCTGTTTTTT.

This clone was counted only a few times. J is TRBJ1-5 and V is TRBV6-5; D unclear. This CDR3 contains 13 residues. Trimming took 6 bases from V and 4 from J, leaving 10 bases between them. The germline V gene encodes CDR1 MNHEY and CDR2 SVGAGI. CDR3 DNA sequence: TGTGCCAGCAGGAGGCGGGAGAATCAGCCCCAGCATTTT. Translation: CASRRRENQPQHF.

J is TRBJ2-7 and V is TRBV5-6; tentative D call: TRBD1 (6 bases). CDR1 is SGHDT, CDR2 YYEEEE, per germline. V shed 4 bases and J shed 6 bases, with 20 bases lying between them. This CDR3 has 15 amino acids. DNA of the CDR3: TGTGCCAGCAGCACACCGGGACACCCCCGAGGCGAGCAGTACTTC. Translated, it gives CASSTPGHPRGEQYF.

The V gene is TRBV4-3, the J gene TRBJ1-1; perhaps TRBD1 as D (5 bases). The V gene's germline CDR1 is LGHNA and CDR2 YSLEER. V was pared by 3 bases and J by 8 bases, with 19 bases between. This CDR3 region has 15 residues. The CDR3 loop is CASSQQIGGGDEAFF. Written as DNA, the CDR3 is TGCGCCAGCAGCCAGCAAATTGGGGGAGGGGACGAAGCTTTCTTT.

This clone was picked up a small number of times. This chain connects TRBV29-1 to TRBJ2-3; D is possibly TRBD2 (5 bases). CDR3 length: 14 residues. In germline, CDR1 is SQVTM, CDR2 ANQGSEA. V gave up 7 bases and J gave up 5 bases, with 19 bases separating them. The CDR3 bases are TGCAGCGCAAGGAGCCCGGGGATTCGAGATACGCAGTATTTT. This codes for CSARSPGIRDTQYF.

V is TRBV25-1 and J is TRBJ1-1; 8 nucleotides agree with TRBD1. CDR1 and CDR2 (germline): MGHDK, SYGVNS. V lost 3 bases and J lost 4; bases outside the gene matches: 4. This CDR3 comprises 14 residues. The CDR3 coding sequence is TGTGCCAGCAGTGACCTAACAGGGGGCACTGAAGCTTTCTTT. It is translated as CASSDLTGGTEAFF.

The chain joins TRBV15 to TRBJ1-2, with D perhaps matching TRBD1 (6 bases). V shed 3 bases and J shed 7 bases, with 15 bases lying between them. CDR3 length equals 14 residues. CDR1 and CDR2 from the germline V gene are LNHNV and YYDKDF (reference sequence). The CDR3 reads CATSSNHRVVGYTF. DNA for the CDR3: TGTGCCACCAGCAGCAACCACAGGGTAGTTGGCTACACCTTC.

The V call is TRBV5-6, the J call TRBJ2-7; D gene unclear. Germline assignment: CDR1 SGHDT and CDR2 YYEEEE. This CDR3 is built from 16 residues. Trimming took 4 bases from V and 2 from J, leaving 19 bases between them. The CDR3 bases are TGTGCCAGCAGCCACCGAGACTCCTGGCCGGCCTACGAGCAGTACTTC. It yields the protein CASSHRDSWPAYEQYF.

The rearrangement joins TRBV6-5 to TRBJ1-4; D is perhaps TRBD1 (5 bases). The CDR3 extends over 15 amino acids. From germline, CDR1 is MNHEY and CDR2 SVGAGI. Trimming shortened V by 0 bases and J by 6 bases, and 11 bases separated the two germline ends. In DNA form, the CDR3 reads TGTGCCAGCAGTTACTCGGGGGGGTCCTATGAAAAACTGTTTTTT. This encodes CASSYSGGSYEKLFF.

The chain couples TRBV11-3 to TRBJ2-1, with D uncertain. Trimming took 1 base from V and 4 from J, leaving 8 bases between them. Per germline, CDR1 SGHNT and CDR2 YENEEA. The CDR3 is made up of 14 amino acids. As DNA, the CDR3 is TGTGCCAGCAGCTTAGCATCCAGTTACAATGAGCAGTTCTTC. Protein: CASSLASSYNEQFF.

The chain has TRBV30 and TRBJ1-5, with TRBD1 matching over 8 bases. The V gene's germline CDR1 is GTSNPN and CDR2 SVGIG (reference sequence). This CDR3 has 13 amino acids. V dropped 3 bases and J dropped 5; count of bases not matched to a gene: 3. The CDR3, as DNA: TGTGCCTGGAGCGACAGGGGAGATCAGCCCCAGCATTTT. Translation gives CAWSDRGDQPQHF.